The entry below describes one T cell receptor (beta chain). This entry belongs to a study of siplizumab effects on memory and regulatory T cells. Assay used: immunoSEQ multiplex PCR; TCRdb lists only in-frame clones, some missing. The sample contains approximately 100,000 clones, more than 85% of which appear only once. CDR3 length: 19 residues. This clonotype was sampled from a human donor in good health. Some clones in this sample may be carry-over from other donors' samples. The gene calls are TRBV12-2 and TRBJ2-1; TRBD2, the table's D call, was not compared with the DNA. TRBV12-2 is a pseudogene segment. Sequencing used CD4+ T cells sorted from blood. CDR3 loop: CASRLPGWVIKTPDNEQFF. CDR3 sequence (DNA): TGTGCAAGTCGCTTACCGGGGTGGGTTATTAAGACTCCAGACAATGAGCAGTTCTTC.